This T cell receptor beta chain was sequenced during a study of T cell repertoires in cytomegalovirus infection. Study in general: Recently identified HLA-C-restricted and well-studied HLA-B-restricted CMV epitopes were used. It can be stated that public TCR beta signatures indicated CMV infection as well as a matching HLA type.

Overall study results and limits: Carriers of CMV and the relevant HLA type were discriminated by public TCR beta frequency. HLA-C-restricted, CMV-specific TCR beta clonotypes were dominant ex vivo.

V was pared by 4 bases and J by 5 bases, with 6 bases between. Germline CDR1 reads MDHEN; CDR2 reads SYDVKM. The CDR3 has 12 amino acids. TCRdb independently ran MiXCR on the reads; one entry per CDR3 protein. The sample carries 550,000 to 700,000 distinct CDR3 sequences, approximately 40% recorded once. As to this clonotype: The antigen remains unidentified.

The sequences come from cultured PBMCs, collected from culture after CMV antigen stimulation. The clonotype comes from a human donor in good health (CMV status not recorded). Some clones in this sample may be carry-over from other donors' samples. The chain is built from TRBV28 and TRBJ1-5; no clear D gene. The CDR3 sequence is CASSWWDQPQHF. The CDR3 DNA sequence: TGTGCCAGCAGTTGGTGGGATCAGCCCCAGCATTTT.